This TCR beta chain was captured by sequencing in a study of T cells expressing NK-cell markers. Study background: The TCR beta repertoires originated in sorted CD3+CD56+NKG2C+, CD3+CD56+NKG2C- and CD3+CD56-NKG2C+ T cells. Most of the eight sequenced donors tested HCMV-seropositive; one tested seronegative.

Regarding the study as a whole: Dominant NKG2C+ clonotype frequencies of roughly 1.0-7.5% of CD8+ T cells were measured in more than five donors.

CDR3 length equals 14 residues. For this clonotype: The antigen remains unidentified.

Synthesis of TCR beta cDNA relied on 5'RACE template switching carrying UMIs. TCRdb reprocessed the 5' RACE reads and stores each CDR3 protein as one record, lacking DNA. This table holds around 470,000 distinct CDR3 sequences. The TCR comes from a woman in her fifties or sixties in good health. Sample: blood T cells: a sorted CD56 or NKG2C T cell subset, CD4+ or CD8+ T cells, or bulk PBMC T cells (not recorded which). The V gene is TRBV12-3 or TRBV12-4, the J gene TRBJ2-3; TCRdb gives TRBD1 as the D gene, but with no DNA this cannot be confirmed. This chain's CDR3 is CASSLRGQGSTQYF.